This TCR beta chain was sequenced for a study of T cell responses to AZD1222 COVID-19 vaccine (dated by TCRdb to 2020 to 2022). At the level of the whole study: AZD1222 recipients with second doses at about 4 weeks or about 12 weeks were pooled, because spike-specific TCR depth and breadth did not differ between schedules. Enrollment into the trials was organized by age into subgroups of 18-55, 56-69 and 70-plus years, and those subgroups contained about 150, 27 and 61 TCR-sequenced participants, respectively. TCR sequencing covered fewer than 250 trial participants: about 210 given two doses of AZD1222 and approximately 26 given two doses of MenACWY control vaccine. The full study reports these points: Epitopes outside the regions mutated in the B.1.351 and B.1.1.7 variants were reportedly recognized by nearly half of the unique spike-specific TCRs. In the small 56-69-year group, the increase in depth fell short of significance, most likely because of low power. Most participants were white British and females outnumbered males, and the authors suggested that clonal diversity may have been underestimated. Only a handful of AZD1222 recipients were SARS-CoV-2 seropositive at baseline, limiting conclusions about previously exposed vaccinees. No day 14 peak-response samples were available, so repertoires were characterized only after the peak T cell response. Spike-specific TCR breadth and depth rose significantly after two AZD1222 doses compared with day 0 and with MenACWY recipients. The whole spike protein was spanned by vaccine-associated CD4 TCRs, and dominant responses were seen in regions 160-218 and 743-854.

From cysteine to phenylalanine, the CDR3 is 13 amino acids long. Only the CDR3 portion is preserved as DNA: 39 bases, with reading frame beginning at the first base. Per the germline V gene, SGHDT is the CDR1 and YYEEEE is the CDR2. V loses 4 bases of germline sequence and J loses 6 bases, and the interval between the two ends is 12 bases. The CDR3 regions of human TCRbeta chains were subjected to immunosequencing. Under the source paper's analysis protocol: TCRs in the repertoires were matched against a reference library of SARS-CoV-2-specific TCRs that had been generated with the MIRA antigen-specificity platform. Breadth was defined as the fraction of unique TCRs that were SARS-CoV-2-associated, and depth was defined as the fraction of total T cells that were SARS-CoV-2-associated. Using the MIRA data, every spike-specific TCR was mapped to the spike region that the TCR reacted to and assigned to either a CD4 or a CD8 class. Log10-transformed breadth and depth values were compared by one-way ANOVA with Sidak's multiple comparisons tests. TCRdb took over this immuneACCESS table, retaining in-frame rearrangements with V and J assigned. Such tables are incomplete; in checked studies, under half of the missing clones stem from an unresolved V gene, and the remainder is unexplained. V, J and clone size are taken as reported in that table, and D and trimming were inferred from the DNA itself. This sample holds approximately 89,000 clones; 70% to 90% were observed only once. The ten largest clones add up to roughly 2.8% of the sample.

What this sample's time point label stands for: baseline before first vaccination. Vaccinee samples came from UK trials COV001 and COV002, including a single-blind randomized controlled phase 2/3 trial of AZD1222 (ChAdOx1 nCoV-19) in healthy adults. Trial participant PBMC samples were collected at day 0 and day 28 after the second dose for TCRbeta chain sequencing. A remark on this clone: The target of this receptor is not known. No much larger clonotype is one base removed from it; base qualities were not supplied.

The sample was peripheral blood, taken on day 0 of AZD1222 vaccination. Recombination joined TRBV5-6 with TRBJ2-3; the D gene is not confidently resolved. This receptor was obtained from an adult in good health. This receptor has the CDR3 CASSSGRRDTQYF. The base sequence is TGTGCCAGCAGCAGTGGACGGCGGGATACGCAGTATTTT.